These 9 T cell receptor beta chains were all obtained from the same sample, sequenced in a study of technical replicates of blood from a few donors. Generated by immunoSEQ multiplex PCR, the TCRdb table keeps only in-frame clones and is missing some. Of under 75,000 clones in the sample, around 96% are singletons; the top ten hold over 0.35%. The sequencing input was T cells isolated from PBMCs. Receptors originate from a human donor in good health.

This clone was counted once. The chain uses TRBV7-8 and TRBJ2-2, with 8 bases lining up with TRBD2. The J segment lost 1 base and the V segment lost 1 base, leaving 5 bases of the junction unmatched. Per germline, CDR1 SGHVS and CDR2 FQNEAQ. The CDR3 runs to 17 residues. The CDR3 nucleotides are TGTGCCAGCAGCTTAGGATTAGCGGGACGGAACACCGGGGAGCTGTTTTTT. It translates to CASSLGLAGRNTGELFF.

The gene calls are TRBV19 and TRBJ2-7; 12 bases map to TRBD2. CDR1 LNHDA and CDR2 SQIVND come from the germline V gene (reference sequence). V was clipped by 4 bases and J by 4 bases; unmatched bases: 2. The length of the CDR3 is 14 residues. The chain's CDR3 is CASSNGLAGYEQYF. The CDR3 DNA reads TGTGCCAGTAGTAATGGACTAGCGGGATACGAGCAGTACTTC.

This clone was picked up one time. The chain uses TRBV5-1 and TRBJ2-7; TRBD2 matches 8 bases. Unmatched junction bases numbered 7, after V lost 3 bases and J lost 2 bases. The CDR3 runs to 15 residues. The germline V gene encodes CDR1 SGHRS and CDR2 YFSETQ. CDR3 in amino acids: CASSWNGLAAYEQYF. The CDR3 DNA reads TGCGCCAGCAGCTGGAACGGACTAGCCGCCTACGAGCAGTACTTC.

The chain joins TRBV4-2 to TRBJ1-4; TRBD1 aligns across 8 bases. CDR1 and CDR2 (germline): LGHNA, YNFKEQ. CDR3 length: 21 amino acids. With 0 bases clipped from V and 1 base from J, the junction kept 16 bases outside the gene matches. The CDR3 reads CASSQEIPHSGGRGTNEKLFF. The CDR3 bases are TGTGCCAGCAGCCAAGAAATCCCCCACTCAGGGGGCAGGGGAACTAATGAAAAACTGTTTTTT.

This sequence joins TRBV29-1 and TRBJ2-2, with no clear D. Germline lookup yields CDR1 SQVTM and CDR2 ANQGSEA. V lost 3 bases and J 2 bases, leaving 7 bases between the germline ends. The CDR3 consists of 13 residues. The CDR3 nucleotides are TGCAGCGTTGACCCGAGTAACACCGGGGAGCTGTTTTTT. It specifies CSVDPSNTGELFF.

The chain recombines TRBV10-2 with TRBJ1-3, with a weak D call TRBD1 (5 bases). The V gene lost 9 bases and the J gene lost 4 bases, with 16 bases spanning the gap. Germline CDR1 is WSHSY and CDR2 is SAAADI. This CDR3 is built from 14 residues. The CDR3 loop is CARRWAGIGNTIYF. DNA of the CDR3: TGCGCCAGGAGATGGGCAGGGATCGGAAACACCATATATTTT.

This clone was picked up a small number of times. The V gene is TRBV19, the J gene TRBJ2-7; a weak D match, TRBD1 (6 bases). Germline loops: CDR1 LNHDA, CDR2 SQIVND (reference sequence). V was cut by 5 bases and J by 6 bases, with 14 bases left in between. The CDR3 has 13 residues. The DNA of the CDR3 is TGTGCCAGTAGTCCCATCCAGGGGTCCGAGCAGTACTTC. Translating it yields CASSPIQGSEQYF. The full variable domain, completed using reference TRBV19 and TRBJ2-7, is DGGITQSPKYLFRKEGQNVTLSCEQNLNHDAMYWYRQDPGQGLRLIYYSQIVNDFQKGDIAEGYSVSREKKESFPLTVTSAQKNPTAFYLCASSPIQGSEQYFGPGTRLTVT.

The V gene is TRBV6-6, the J gene TRBJ2-7; D unclear. CDR3 size: 14 residues. Germline-derived CDR1 and CDR2 are MNHNY and SVGAGI (reference sequence). Trimming removed 1 base from V and 4 bases from J, with 11 bases in between. The CDR3 protein is CASSYLAIRYEQYF. CDR3 coding DNA: TGTGCCAGCAGTTACTTGGCCATCCGTTACGAGCAGTACTTC.

The sample holds one count of this clone. This chain uses TRBV7-2 with TRBJ1-5, with TRBD1 identical over 12 bases. This CDR3 region has 16 residues. With V trimmed by 1 base and J by 5 bases, 3 bases remained unmatched. The germline V gene encodes CDR1 SGHTA and CDR2 FQGNSA. CDR3 loop: CASSLVGTGGDQPQHF. The CDR3 bases are TGTGCCAGCAGCTTAGTAGGGACAGGGGGCGATCAGCCCCAGCATTTT.